This TCR beta chain was profiled in a study of cytomegalovirus exposure and HLA in healthy donors (dated by TCRdb to about 2017). Regarding the complete study: According to an earlier analysis of several hundred of the donors, some 170 million T cells yielded 120 million or so unique TCR beta sequences and about 300 Gb of sequence data. Donor age, sex, ethnicity and CMV serostatus were compiled together with the repertoire data. Every discovery cohort repertoire had been produced on one sequencing platform. Genome-wide SNP genotypes for about three fifths of the roughly 700 donors were used in a later genetic analysis, which treated that subset as a discovery cohort. A separate validation cohort of roughly 110 different subjects was used in addition to the roughly 620-subject first cohort. Rather than drawing on any new phenotypic data, the later analysis identified candidate immune exposures from TCR beta sequences and the way those sequences occurred across donors. Of the roughly 400 genotyped donors, approximately 81% were placed in the genetic ancestry cluster associated with self-reported Caucasian donors. HLA typing included class I and class II loci at four-digit resolution. About 300 gigabases of sequencing data and about 92 million unique TCR sequences made up an early release that covered about 640 HLA-typed donors. A later analysis re-examined previously published TCR beta repertoires from about 670 donors and added high-resolution HLA genotyping to investigate patterns of TCR occurrence. High-throughput TCR immunosequencing, statistical association of individual TCRs with disease status, and machine learning were combined to predict cytomegalovirus infection status. The T cell repertoires of under 700 subjects were profiled by immunosequencing and related to cytomegalovirus serostatus. The number of donors typed differed by locus, with 629-630 for A, B, C, DRB1 and DQB1, about 500 for DQA1, some 570 for DPA1, and 400 to 490 for DPB1. Among 398 genotyped donors of the cohort, an average of about 240,000 unique TCR beta nucleotide sequences were sequenced per donor, around a sixth of them non-productive. The study aimed to test whether signatures of past pathogen exposure could be identified by cataloging public T cell receptors. Because of strong linkage in the cohort, roughly five DR-DQ haplotypes were treated as single units for association and clustering. To decide whether each TCR beta V gene segment behaved as functional or pseudogenic, an earlier analysis of fewer than 750 of the donors relied on high-throughput TCR beta sequencing. Study-wide conclusions, independent of this receptor: A cluster of highly shared sequence variants was judged likely to be a technical artifact of the sequencing pipeline. Across donors, most TCR sequences were observed very rarely, whereas some public TCRs were present in many individuals. Only TCR beta chains were sequenced in this cohort, and the absence of alpha or paired-chain data limited detectable features. It was suggested by the authors that the approach could potentially be generalized to other disease states and immunological phenotypes. A later genetic analysis associated a missense DCLRE1C variant with V-gene and J-gene trimming of TCR beta chains, and an independent cohort replicated the association. In a later genetic analysis, fewer N-insertions in productive TCRs were reported among donors in an Asian-associated ancestry cluster than the roughly 700-donor mean. Because HLA typing was missing for some donors at each locus, association tests included only the typed subset. In the study, some 160 TCR beta chains were listed as associated with cytomegalovirus. Sequencing depth was assumed to be roughly uniform across donors in the presence/absence analyses, though that assumption may not hold. A few of the identified cytomegalovirus-associated TCR beta chains were confirmed in vitro to be specific for cytomegalovirus antigens. Assigning TCR associations to individual alleles was difficult when HLA alleles, especially DR and DQ, strongly co-occurred. In a later analysis, HLA-associated TCR beta chains showed more clonal expansion and lower generation probabilities than non-associated chains that were equally common. Roughly 15 rarely observed V segments, including chromosome 9 orphons, were excluded from the earlier analysis of 550 to 700 of the donors because counts were too low. The classifier was reported to diagnose cytomegalovirus status with high specificity and sensitivity in both the original cohort and the validation cohort. According to a later analysis, TCR association rates differed among HLA loci, with DRB1 alleles showing the most associated TCRs and HLA-C alleles showing the fewest. Linkage disequilibrium might explain the correlated functional status among segregating V segments, but an unknown experimental factor could not be excluded. Specific HLA alleles were associated with some 15,000 TCR beta sequences at a false discovery rate of 0.05 in a later analysis. A later analysis found that most CMV-associated TCR beta chains appeared HLA-restricted, with HLA associations seemingly driven largely by CMV exposure. For the cohort, immune exposure information was limited to CMV serostatus. A further reported finding was that TCR beta sequences accurately predicted the HLA-A and HLA-B alleles for most subjects in the first cohort. Broadly in line with IMGT annotations, most TCR beta V segments showed up in productive rearrangements about 90% or about 30% of the time in an earlier analysis of under 700 of the donors. According to a later analysis, parvovirus B19, influenza, CMV and Epstein-Barr virus appeared linked to several top co-occurrence clusters.

About this clone itself: Its binding antigen is unknown. Nothing much larger sits one base from this clone, and base qualities are not available.

The cohort was made up of 666 healthy bone marrow donors. At the time of sampling, all cohort members were nominally healthy, though unrecorded immune exposures were likely present. The donor was CMV seronegative and belonged to the group of over 300 seronegative cohort members. Every donor gave a peripheral blood sample, and the peripheral blood mononuclear cells from that sample were used for TCR beta sequencing. The Qiagen DNeasy Blood Extraction Kit was used to extract genomic DNA from the blood cell samples. Preparation of the library involved the immunoSEQ multiplex PCR assay. For the multiplex PCR, a mixture combining 60 forward primers for TCR Vbeta segments and 13 reverse primers for TCR Jbeta segments was used. A multiplex PCR assay on genomic DNA amplified the CDR3 region of rearranged TCR beta genes. Amplified TCR beta libraries were sequenced as 87-base-pair reads on the Illumina HiSeq System. Per the authors' processing: Across the 700 or so repertoires, a later analysis counted 80 million or so unique TCR beta chains, 9.5 million to 13 million of which were shared by at least two donors. Raw reads were error-corrected and collapsed into unique sequences by a nearest-neighbor algorithm in which closely related sequences were merged to remove PCR and sequencing errors. Alignment of CDR3 sequences to IMGT reference sequences was used to assign V, D and J gene segments. For a sequence to be retained, a match of at least six nucleotides was required to both a V gene segment and a J gene segment. Rearrangements were called productive when the CDR3 lacked stop codons and stayed in frame with V and J; all others were non-productive. Following IMGT convention, CDR3 was defined as the stretch from the second conserved V-encoded cysteine to the conserved J-encoded phenylalanine. The earlier analysis of some 600 of the donors excluded sequences that lacked an unambiguous match to a single V gene segment. An earlier analysis of some 500 of the donors classified V segments as functional when productive rearrangements were above 56.7% and as segregating when the standard deviation between donors was above 5%. A statistical classification framework was developed to diagnose cytomegalovirus status using the catalog of TCR beta chain sequences. In a later analysis, V and J genes were assigned by comparing TCR nucleotide sequences against IMGT/GENE-DB human TR gene sequences. In a later analysis, CDR3 sequences and most-parsimonious VDJ recombination scenarios were assigned using the TCRdist pipeline. In a later analysis, every TCR beta chain was defined by the combination of its CDR3 amino acid sequence and its V-gene family, and reads without a unique V-gene family were dropped. In a later analysis, 450 to 600 highly shared, low-generation-probability nucleotide sequences were removed to address suspected cross-contamination and a sequencing artifact. For each public chain, a later analysis derived a clonal expansion index from normalized ranks of inferred template counts within each repertoire. In a later analysis, generation probabilities were computed using a VDJ recombination model fitted to out-of-frame rearrangements, and the results were checked against IGoR. A later analysis scored TCR-TCR, TCR-HLA and TCR-CMV co-occurrence with hypergeometric tests, applying a repertoire-size bias correction to TCR pairs. False discovery rates were estimated in a later analysis by permuting HLA or CMV assignments 20 times. A later analysis grouped co-occurring TCRs with DBSCAN, adding TCRdist sequence similarity when clustering within HLA-allele-positive subsets. For co-occurrence clustering, repertoires with fewer than 30,000 or more than 120,000 public chains were excluded, along with 4 to 6 repertoires with anomalous nucleotide sharing. TCRdb provides this immuneACCESS table in a form limited to in-frame rearrangements. Some clones are lacking; in checked studies, under half of them reflect an unresolved V gene, and why the rest are absent is not known. V and J calls plus clone size are reproduced from that table; the DNA served to infer D and trimming. This sample gives some 87,000 clones in total; roughly three quarters of them show up just once. The ten largest clones capture approximately 2.6% of the sample.

The TCR originated in a young man in good health and CMV-seronegative. Sequencing was performed on PBMCs.

The DNA reads as follows: TGTGCCAGCAGGGGGACAGACCGTTTAGACTATGGCTACACCTTC. It specifies CASRGTDRLDYGYTF. Recombination linked TRBV6-6 to TRBJ1-2, with TRBD1 matching 7 junction bases. Here V drops 6 bases and J drops 3 bases, and the junction holds 10 bases not matched to any gene. For CDR1 and CDR2, the germline V gene (reference sequence) lists MNHNY and SVGAGI. The CDR3 numbers 15 residues from cysteine through phenylalanine. Kept here is only the CDR3 DNA, which spans 45 bases and is read in frame from base 1.